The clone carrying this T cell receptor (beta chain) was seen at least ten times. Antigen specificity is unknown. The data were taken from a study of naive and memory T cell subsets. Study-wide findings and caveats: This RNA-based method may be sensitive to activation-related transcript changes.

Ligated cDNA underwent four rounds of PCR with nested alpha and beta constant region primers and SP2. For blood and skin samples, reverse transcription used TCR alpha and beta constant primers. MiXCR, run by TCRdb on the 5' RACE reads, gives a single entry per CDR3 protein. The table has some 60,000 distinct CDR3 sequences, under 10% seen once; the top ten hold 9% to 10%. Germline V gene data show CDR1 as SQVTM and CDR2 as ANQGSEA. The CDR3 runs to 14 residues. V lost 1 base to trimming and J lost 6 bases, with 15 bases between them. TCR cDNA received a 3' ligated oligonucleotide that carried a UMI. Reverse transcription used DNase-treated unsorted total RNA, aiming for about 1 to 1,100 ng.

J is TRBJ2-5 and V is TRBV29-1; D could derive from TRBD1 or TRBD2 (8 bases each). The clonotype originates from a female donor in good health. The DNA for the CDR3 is TGCAGCGTTGAAGGGACAGGGACTAGTAAGACCCAGTACTTC. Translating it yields CSVEGTGTSKTQYF.